The rows below give T cell receptor beta chains drawn from one sample of a study of post-analysis software for immune sequencing data. TCRdb reprocessed the PCR reads with MiXCR, giving one entry per CDR3 protein. The table has fewer than 900,000 distinct CDR3 sequences, 46% seen once. Sequencing was carried out using blood. These receptors all come from a girl aged 10 to 17 with multiple sclerosis. CDR3s include the opening cysteine and the closing phenylalanine or tryptophan. The order of the fields is clone size, D gene, J gene, V gene, CDR3 DNA, CDR3 protein. The D gene is left open where the match is weak. Only part of the rows carry a size: once, few, many, or a class if the clone is expanded.

>few|-|TRBJ2-1|TRBV13
TGTGCCAGCAGCTCCGAATCGCATGAGCAGTTCTTC
CASSSESHEQFF
>few|TRBD2|TRBJ2-1|TRBV24-1
TGTGCCACCAGTGATCGGTTAGCGGGGTACAATGAGCAGTTCTTC
CATSDRLAGYNEQFF
>-|-|TRBJ2-1|TRBV6-5
TGTGCCAGCCGATATGAGCAGTTCTTC
CASRYEQFF
>-|-|TRBJ1-6|TRBV6-6
TGTGCCAGCAATTTTACTTACAGCGGGGGCTATTCACCCCTCCACTTT
CASNFTYSGGYSPLHF
>-|-|TRBJ2-7|TRBV6-5
TGTGCCAGCAGTCAAGTCTCGGGACTCATCTCGCAGTACTTC
CASSQVSGLISQYF
>few|-|TRBJ2-7|TRBV6-1
TGTGCCAGCAGTGAAGATAGCCTGAGCTCCTACGAGCAGTACTTC
CASSEDSLSSYEQYF
>-|TRBD2|TRBJ2-4|TRBV28
TGTGCCAGCAGTCAGCCGGGCGGGGCGGGGGGTAAAAACATTCAGTACTTC
CASSQPGGAGGKNIQYF
>-|TRBD2|TRBJ2-3|TRBV7-3
TGTGCCAGCAGCCCCACTTTTAGCGGGAGGGCCGACGATACGCAGTATTTT
CASSPTFSGRADDTQYF
>once|-|TRBJ1-1|TRBV10-3
TGTGCCATCCCTGGGACGATAACTGAAGCTTTCTTT
CAIPGTITEAFF
>-|-|TRBJ2-5|TRBV3-1
TGTGCCAGCAGCCCCCAGCCAGGGATCTGGGAGACCCAGTACTTC
CASSPQPGIWETQYF
>few|-|TRBJ2-5|TRBV7-9
TGTGCCAGCAGCCGGGACTCAAAAGAGACCCAGTACTTC
CASSRDSKETQYF
>-|TRBD2|TRBJ2-1|TRBV7-3
TGTGCCAGCAGCTCACCGGGACTAGCGCGGAATGAGCAGTTCTTC
CASSSPGLARNEQFF
>-|-|TRBJ2-5|TRBV28
TGTGCCAGCAGTGGGATTAGTTTCGGCTCTTACAAGCAGTACTTC
CASSGISFGSYKQYF
>-|TRBD1|TRBJ1-4|TRBV20-1
TGCAGTGCCTTACAGGGGGCTGGGCGAGCTAATGAAAAACTGTTTTTT
CSALQGAGRANEKLFF
>-|TRBD1|TRBJ1-5|TRBV6-2/TRBV6-3
TGTGCCAGCAGTCGACAGGGGAAGGCGGATCAGCCCCAGCATTTT
CASSRQGKADQPQHF
>few|-|TRBJ1-5|TRBV3-1
TGTGCCAGCAGCCAAGACGGGAGTCAGCCCCAGCATTTT
CASSQDGSQPQHF
>-|TRBD2|TRBJ2-3|TRBV4-2
TGTGCCAGCAGCCAGTTGCGGGAGAGGACAGATACGCAGTATTTT
CASSQLRERTDTQYF
>-|TRBD2|TRBJ2-3|TRBV7-2
TGTGCCAGCAGCCCGGAAGAGCGGGAGCTTCAAGATACGCAGTATTTT
CASSPEERELQDTQYF
>-|-|TRBJ2-1|TRBV4-2
TGTGCCAGCAGCCCCGAGGGAGTAGGGGTATCCCTAAATGAGCAGTTCTTC
CASSPEGVGVSLNEQFF
>-|-|TRBJ1-2|TRBV6-5
TGTGCCAGCAGTCCTCAGGGGCGTCATGGCTACACCTTC
CASSPQGRHGYTF
>few|TRBD2|TRBJ2-3|TRBV7-6
TGTGCCAGCAGCTTAGGACCGGGAGGTTTTACAGATACGCAGTATTTT
CASSLGPGGFTDTQYF
>-|TRBD1|TRBJ2-3|TRBV20-1
TGCAGTGTGGACAGGGTCCTCCCTAGCGTCCACATCACAGATACGCAGTATTTT
CSVDRVLPSVHITDTQYF
>-|TRBD2|TRBJ2-1|TRBV28
TGTGCCAGCAGCCTAGAGCGGGGGGGAGGCAATGAGCAGTTCTTC
CASSLERGGGNEQFF
>-|TRBD1|TRBJ1-2|TRBV27
TGTGCCAGCAGTTTGAACCGACAGGGAAACTATGGCTACACCTTC
CASSLNRQGNYGYTF
>-|-|TRBJ2-1|TRBV6-5
TGTGCCAGCAGTCAGGGGACCAATGAGCAGTTCTTC
CASSQGTNEQFF
>-|TRBD2|TRBJ2-3|TRBV15
TGTGCCACCAGCTCCGGGACTAGCGCAGATACGCAGTATTTT
CATSSGTSADTQYF
>-|-|TRBJ1-2|TRBV7-2
TGTGCCAGCAGCCCCCTGGTAGGAGGCTACACCTTC
CASSPLVGGYTF
>few|TRBD2|TRBJ2-3|TRBV20-1
TGCAGTGCTAGCCACCAGACTAGCCCAGATACGCAGTATTTT
CSASHQTSPDTQYF
>-|TRBD2|TRBJ2-7|TRBV5-6
TGTGCCAGCAGCTTCTTTAGCGGGATTGTCGAGCAGTACTTC
CASSFFSGIVEQYF
>few|TRBD1|TRBJ1-2|TRBV10-3
TGTGCCATCAGTGAGACGGACAGGGTAGACTATGGCTACACCTTC
CAISETDRVDYGYTF
>-|-|TRBJ2-5|TRBV28
TGTGCCAGCGGCGGCTATGTAGTGGAAGAGACCCAGTACTTC
CASGGYVVEETQYF
>-|-|TRBJ1-2|TRBV9
TGTGCCAGCAGCGCCCGGGACTCCGGGGTTGGCTACACCTTC
CASSARDSGVGYTF
>-|-|TRBJ2-6|TRBV18
TGTGCCAGCTCACCCATGACCTCTGGGGCCAACGTCCTGACTTTC
CASSPMTSGANVLTF
>-|-|TRBJ1-1|TRBV7-8
TGTGCCAGCAGTTTTATCGTGTTAGACAAGGGGAACACTGAAGCTTTCTTT
CASSFIVLDKGNTEAFF
>-|-|TRBJ2-1|TRBV7-3
TGTGCCAGCAGCTTAAGTGGTGGGGGCAGTGAGCAGTTCTTC
CASSLSGGGSEQFF
>many|TRBD2|TRBJ2-2|TRBV7-2
TGTGCCAGCAGCTTAGCCCTAGCGGACACCGGGGAGCTGTTTTTT
CASSLALADTGELFF
>few|TRBD2|TRBJ2-7|TRBV5-1
TGCGCCAGCAGCCCGTCGGGGGCCCATAGCGGGAGTTACTCCTACGAGCAGTACTTC
CASSPSGAHSGSYSYEQYF
>-|-|TRBJ2-1|TRBV2
TGTGCCAGCAGTGGTATGGCGCCAGCCTACAATGAGCAGTTCTTC
CASSGMAPAYNEQFF
>-|-|TRBJ2-3|TRBV15
TGTGCCACCAGCGGACCCGAGGGGGCAGATACGCAGTATTTT
CATSGPEGADTQYF
>many|-|TRBJ2-1|TRBV20-1
TGCAGTGCTAGCCCCCCGCCGGTTGAGAATGAGCAGTTCTTC
CSASPPPVENEQFF
>few|-|TRBJ2-1|TRBV19
TGTGCCAGTAGTATTACGGGAACAGTCTCTTACAATGAGCAGTTCTTC
CASSITGTVSYNEQFF
>few|-|TRBJ2-2|TRBV5-8
TGTGCCAGCAGCGCCAAGTGGGCGAACACCGGGGAGCTGTTTTTT
CASSAKWANTGELFF
>-|-|TRBJ1-1|TRBV27
TGTGCCAGCACCACACAGGGAAGATTCACTGAAGCTTTCTTT
CASTTQGRFTEAFF
>few|-|TRBJ2-5|TRBV9
TGTGCCAGCAGCGTAGGGGATCGGGACGAAGAGACCCAGTACTTC
CASSVGDRDEETQYF
>-|TRBD1|TRBJ2-7|TRBV5-6
TGTGCCAGCAGCTTTCGTATGGGGACAGGGATATACGAGCAGTACTTC
CASSFRMGTGIYEQYF
>few|-|TRBJ2-5|TRBV5-1
TGCGCCAGCAGCTTAAGGACGGGGAAGCAAGAGACCCAGTACTTC
CASSLRTGKQETQYF